This is a list of T cell receptor beta chains from one sample in a study of regulatory T cells in long-lasting Graves disease. TCRdb recomputed calls from the multiplex PCR reads with MiXCR, one row per CDR3 protein. The sample consists of 700,000 or so distinct CDR3 sequences, 30% of them appearing once. Source: peripheral blood mononuclear cells (PBMCs), taken when the disease was refractory, from a patient treated with antithyroid drugs. These receptors all come from a female donor with Graves disease. Each CDR3 is given with its conserved first and last residue. Fields, in order: J gene, D gene, V gene, clone size, CDR3 DNA, CDR3 protein. The D gene is left open where the match is weak. Size is stated for part of the rows, as once, few or many counts, or as a class when the clone is expanded.

TRBJ1-1 TRBD1 TRBV30 once TGTGCCTGGGGGGGGGACAGGGAAGCTTTCTTT CAWGGDREAFF
TRBJ1-2 . TRBV3-1 . TGTGCCAGCAGCCAAGATCAGTCGGGGATGAACTTTCGCTCGGACTATGGCTACACCTTC CASSQDQSGMNFRSDYGYTF
TRBJ1-5 . TRBV6-1 many TGTGCCAGCAGTGTCAGGGCCGGAGGAGGCAATCAGCCCCAGCATTTT CASSVRAGGGNQPQHF
TRBJ1-2 . TRBV5-6 once TGTGCCAGCAGCTTGGCCGAAAGTTCTAGTGGCTACACCTTC CASSLAESSSGYTF
TRBJ1-5 . TRBV6-2/TRBV6-3 . TGTGCCAGCAGTTACAGACAAGGGTCTCAACGGTGGCCCCAGCATTTT CASSYRQGSQRWPQHF
TRBJ1-2 . TRBV5-6 . TGTGCCAGCAGCGTAGGGGTTTTGGACTATGGCTACACCTTC CASSVGVLDYGYTF
TRBJ2-1 TRBD1 TRBV28 . TGTGCCAGCAGTTTAAACAGGGGTGAGCAGTTCTTC CASSLNRGEQFF
TRBJ2-7 TRBD2 TRBV27 many TGTGCCAGCAGTTTATCAGTAGCGGGAGGGTCTCTTGAGCAGTACTTC CASSLSVAGGSLEQYF
TRBJ1-4 . TRBV7-2 . TGTGCCAGCAGCTCGGGAACAGCGGGGCTTAATGAAAAACTGTTTTTT CASSSGTAGLNEKLFF
TRBJ1-1 . TRBV28 many TGTGCCAGCAGTCCGCTCCCTACTGAAGCTTTCTTT CASSPLPTEAFF
TRBJ2-7 TRBD2 TRBV6-1 . TGTGCCAGCATTAGCGGGAGGATTTACGAGCAGTACTTC CASISGRIYEQYF
TRBJ1-5 . TRBV2 many TGTGCCAGCTTGGAAGGTGGGCTGGGGAATCAGCCCCAGCATTTT CASLEGGLGNQPQHF
TRBJ2-7 . TRBV6-1 . TGTGCCAGCAGTCGGTCGGCAAACTCCTACGAGCAGTACTTC CASSRSANSYEQYF
TRBJ1-3 . TRBV6-2/TRBV6-3 . TGTGCCAGCAGTTATTCCGACCCTGGAAACACCATATATTTT CASSYSDPGNTIYF
TRBJ1-2 . TRBV29-1 . TGCAGCGCTCAGGTGCGGGGGCCGGAGGGCTACACCTTC CSAQVRGPEGYTF
TRBJ2-3 . TRBV29-1 . TGCAGCGTTGGTACCAGGGCGGGCACAGATACGCAGTATTTT CSVGTRAGTDTQYF
TRBJ1-5 . TRBV20-1 . TGCAGTGCTAGCCCCCCGTCGGATAGCAATCAGCCCCAGCATTTT CSASPPSDSNQPQHF
TRBJ2-7 TRBD2 TRBV2 . TGTGCCAGCAGTGAAGTGGGACTAGCGGCGGTGACCTCCTACGAGCAGTACTTC CASSEVGLAAVTSYEQYF
TRBJ1-1 . TRBV30 . TGTGCCTGGAGGGGGGGGGCTGAAGCTTTCTTT CAWRGGAEAFF
TRBJ1-1 . TRBV7-2 . TGTGCCAGCAGTTATAGTGGGCCGGGGGGCACTGAAGCTTTCTTT CASSYSGPGGTEAFF
TRBJ1-2 TRBD1 TRBV7-9 . TGTGCCAGCAGCTCCCGGACAGGGCATGGCTACACCTTC CASSSRTGHGYTF
TRBJ2-1 . TRBV30 . TGTGCCTGGAGTGTCGCAGCAACGTACAATGAGCAGTTCTTC CAWSVAATYNEQFF
TRBJ2-1 TRBD1 TRBV11-2 few TGTGCCAGCACCAACAGGGGTCTGAATGAGCAGTTCTTC CASTNRGLNEQFF
TRBJ2-7 TRBD1 TRBV9 . TGTGCCAGCAGCCCCAAGACAGGGAGCTACGAGCAGTACTTC CASSPKTGSYEQYF
TRBJ1-5 . TRBV6-1 many TGTGCCAGCAGGATGGGGGGAGGGGGAAATCAGCCCCAGCATTTT CASRMGGGGNQPQHF